One T cell receptor beta chain is described in this entry. Its antigen is unidentified. TCRdb re-derived calls from the RT-PCR reads in MiXCR, one entry per CDR3 protein. In the table there are under 750,000 distinct CDR3 sequences, about 11% of which are singletons. This sample is part of a study of response to subunit inactivated influenza vaccine. Germline V lookup: CDR1 SEHNR, CDR2 FQNEAQ (reference sequence). The CDR3 length is 17 residues. The V end lost 1 base, the J end lost 0 bases, and 13 bases lay between the germline ends. Findings of the study overall: The authors suggested that every seasonal influenza vaccination recruits few new T cells.

This rearrangement joins TRBV7-9 to TRBJ2-4, with D uncertain. This receptor was obtained from a man in his forties or fifties who received an inactivated influenza vaccine. This specimen consisted of PBMCs from blood, obtained on the day of vaccination. The DNA of the CDR3 is TGTGCCAGCAGCTTAGTAAATACTGGCGGAGCCAAAAACATTCAGTACTTC. Amino acid sequence: CASSLVNTGGAKNIQYF. Full variable domain (missing parts from reference TRBV7-9 and TRBJ2-4): DTGVSQNPRHKITKRGQNVTFRCDPISEHNRLYWYRQTLGQGPEFLTYFQNEAQLEKSRLLSDRFSAERPKGSFSTLEIQRTEQGDSAMYLCASSLVNTGGAKNIQYFGAGTRLSVL.